This TCR beta chain is drawn from a study of human T cells and chemical hapten exposure. Study-level background: Skin on the upper inner arm, approximately 2 cm by approximately 2 cm in size, was sensitized with 2% DPC.

Broader study findings: Positively correlated with patch test score were the counts of PT1 expanded TCRs.

Germline V gene data show CDR1 as SGHTA and CDR2 as FQGNSA. The CDR3 has 12 residues. The V end was cut by 2 bases, the J end by 4 bases, with 2 bases between. For the library, individual cDNA molecules each received unique molecular identifiers. MiXCR, applied by TCRdb to the RACE reads, yields one record per CDR3 protein. The sample holds tens of thousands of distinct CDR3 sequences, 3% to 4% seen once. This clonotype was seen at least ten times. The antigen is not known. This sample's time point: patch test 2, 6 weeks after DPC sensitization. Described treatment: therapeutic diphenylcyclopropenone sensitization with weekly scalp DPC. At every patch-test visit, blood was drawn before the patch test was applied.

J is TRBJ2-2 and V is TRBV7-2; no firm D call. The sample was whole blood, taken in connection with sensitization to the hapten diphenylcyclopropenone (DPC). This clonotype originated in a man aged 35-49 years with alopecia areata. Some clones in this sample may be carry-over from other donors' samples. The CDR3 DNA reads as TGTGCCAGCAGCTTACGCACCGGGGAGCTGTTTTTT. Translating it yields CASSLRTGELFF.